A selection of T cell receptor beta chains follows, all from one sample in a study of blood T cell repertoires in COVID-19. The table came from immunoSEQ multiplex PCR; TCRdb's copy has only in-frame clones and leaves some out. Here the sample spans some 270,000 clones, roughly 91% being singletons. The material sequenced was peripheral blood. These receptors were taken from a man aged 25 to 40 with acute or convalescent COVID-19. Each CDR3 is given with its conserved first and last residue. Each record gives: clone size, J gene, V gene, D gene, CDR3 DNA, CDR3 protein. D genes are given only for firm matches. Clone size is stated in some rows and not others, as once, few, many or a class when expanded.

>.|TRBJ1-5|TRBV6-5|.
TGTGCCAGCACTCCCTATAGCAATCAGCCCCAGCATTTT
CASTPYSNQPQHF
>.|TRBJ1-3|TRBV7-3|TRBD1
TGTGCCAGCAGCTTAGAGGGGGCCTCTGGAAACACCATATATTTT
CASSLEGASGNTIYF
>.|TRBJ1-1|TRBV5-4|.
TGTGCCAGCAGCTTTATTTTGGGGACAGAAGCTTTCTTT
CASSFILGTEAFF
>few|TRBJ2-7|TRBV19|.
TGTGCCAGTAGTACTACCACAGGGTCCGAGCAGTACTTC
CASSTTTGSEQYF
>.|TRBJ2-4|TRBV29-1|TRBD2
TGCAGCGCTGAATTGCGGGGGGTGGCGGAAACCAAAAACATTCAGTACTTC
CSAELRGVAETKNIQYF
>.|TRBJ2-7|TRBV7-2|.
TGTGCCAGCAGCTCCTACAGGGTTGTCCACGAGCAGTACTTC
CASSSYRVVHEQYF
>.|TRBJ1-2|TRBV6-2/TRBV6-3|.
TGTGCCAGCAGTTACGGAACAGATAACTATGGCTACACCTTC
CASSYGTDNYGYTF
>.|TRBJ2-5|TRBV2|.
TGTGCCAGCAGTGACCAACAGACACAAGAGACCCAGTACTTC
CASSDQQTQETQYF
>.|TRBJ2-5|TRBV7-8|.
TGTGCCAGCAGCTTAGCAGCAGGCCCAAGGGAGACCCAGTACTTC
CASSLAAGPRETQYF
>.|TRBJ1-1|TRBV28|.
TGTGCCAGCATTACGCAGGGTCTCCCGGGCACTGAAGCTTTCTTT
CASITQGLPGTEAFF
>.|TRBJ2-7|TRBV11-1|.
TGTGCCAGCAGCTTACAGCGAACTGTCTACGAGCAGTACTTC
CASSLQRTVYEQYF
>.|TRBJ1-1|TRBV5-4|.
TGTGCCAGCAGCTCCGGACAGAACACTGAAGCTTTCTTT
CASSSGQNTEAFF
>.|TRBJ1-1|TRBV18|.
TGTGCCAGCTCACCCGGACAGCCCGCTTACTCTGAAGCTTTCTTT
CASSPGQPAYSEAFF
>.|TRBJ1-2|TRBV3-1/TRBV3-2|.
TGTGCCAGCAGTCACGCAACAGATAACTATGGCTACACCTTC
CASSHATDNYGYTF
>.|TRBJ2-3|TRBV30|TRBD2
TGTGCCTGGAGGGGGGGGTGGAGCACAGATACGCAGTATTTT
CAWRGGWSTDTQYF
>.|TRBJ2-7|TRBV20-1|TRBD1
TGCAGTGCTAGTTCGCTTTCCGGGACAGAAAACTACGAGCAGTACTTC
CSASSLSGTENYEQYF
>.|TRBJ2-7|TRBV6-5|.
TGTGCCAGCAGTTACGCAGGAGGAAGGAGCTCCTACGAGCAGTACTTC
CASSYAGGRSSYEQYF
>.|TRBJ2-1|TRBV10-2|.
TGCGCCAGCAGTGAGATAACTAGCAGCCTCTACAATGAGCAGTTCTTC
CASSEITSSLYNEQFF
>.|TRBJ2-3|TRBV4-1|.
TGCGCCAGCAGCCATGACAGATACACAGATACGCAGTATTTT
CASSHDRYTDTQYF
>.|TRBJ2-3|TRBV27|TRBD2
TGTGCCAGCAGTTTCGGCTCTAGCGGGAGGACAGATACGCAGTATTTT
CASSFGSSGRTDTQYF
>.|TRBJ2-7|TRBV6-6|.
TGTGCCAGCAGCCCCTACAGGGAGTCCTACGAGCAGTACTTC
CASSPYRESYEQYF
>once|TRBJ2-3|TRBV5-1|TRBD2
TGCGCCAGCAGCTTGACCCTCACTGTAGCGGGAGAGAGCACAGATACGCAGTATTTT
CASSLTLTVAGESTDTQYF
>.|TRBJ2-2|TRBV5-1|TRBD2
TGCGCCAGCAGCTCAAAGGGCGGGGGTACCGGGGAGCTGTTTTTT
CASSSKGGGTGELFF
>.|TRBJ2-4|TRBV7-2|.
TGTGCCAGCAGCTTTGATAGTCTAGCCAAAAACATTCAGTACTTC
CASSFDSLAKNIQYF
>.|TRBJ2-1|TRBV10-3|.
TGTGCCATCAGTGAAAAAGGCGGGCCCGGGCGTATTGAGCAGTTCTTC
CAISEKGGPGRIEQFF
>.|TRBJ2-7|TRBV6-5|TRBD2
TGTGCCAGCAGAGCTGATAGCGGGAGATCCTACGAGCAGTACTTC
CASRADSGRSYEQYF
>.|TRBJ2-1|TRBV18|TRBD1
TGTGCCAGCTCACCGCGCACGGACAGGCCTCGGAATGAGCAGTTCTTC
CASSPRTDRPRNEQFF
>.|TRBJ1-1|TRBV21-1|.
TGTGCCAGCGGCAAAACAGGGGGGGAAAATGAAGCTTTCTTT
CASGKTGGENEAFF
>.|TRBJ1-5|TRBV6-5|.
TGTGCCAGCAGTTACTCTATGGGCAGTCAGCCCCAGCATTTT
CASSYSMGSQPQHF
>.|TRBJ2-2|TRBV14|.
TGTGCCAGCAGCCGTGTGGGAGCGAACGGCGCCGGGGAGCTGTTTTTT
CASSRVGANGAGELFF
>once|TRBJ1-2|TRBV11-2|TRBD1
TGTGCCAGCAGCCAAGGACAGGCCTTC
CASSQGQAF
>few|TRBJ1-4|TRBV6-5|TRBD1
TGTGCCACCTTAGACAGGGTCAACGAAAAACTGTTTTTT
CATLDRVNEKLFF
>.|TRBJ1-1|TRBV29-1|.
TGCAGCGTTTATGCAGGGGTCATAGATCCTGAAGCTTTCTTT
CSVYAGVIDPEAFF
>.|TRBJ2-1|TRBV3-1/TRBV3-2|.
TGTGCCAGCAGCCCACCCGGGGATAGTAAAAGATCCCAGTTCTTC
CASSPPGDSKRSQFF
>.|TRBJ2-3|TRBV28|TRBD2
TGTGCCAGCAGTTCCCCGGGAGGGGTTAGCACAGATACGCAGTATTTT
CASSSPGGVSTDTQYF
>.|TRBJ1-2|TRBV5-1|.
TGCGCCAGCAGGGCGGGGGTCTTGGACTATGGCTACACCTTC
CASRAGVLDYGYTF
>.|TRBJ2-5|TRBV5-1|.
TGCGCCAGCAGCCTCGGGAGTGCAGGCCCCCAAGAGACCCAGTACTTC
CASSLGSAGPQETQYF
>.|TRBJ2-1|TRBV11-2|TRBD2
TGTGCCAGTTCAAATTGGCGGGGGGTAGTCTACAATGAGCAGTTCTTC
CASSNWRGVVYNEQFF
>few|TRBJ2-3|TRBV27|TRBD2
TGTGCCAGCATAGCGGGAGAGGAGGATACGCAGTATTTT
CASIAGEEDTQYF
>.|TRBJ1-2|TRBV3-1/TRBV3-2|TRBD1
TGTGCCAGCAGCCAAGGGGACAGCACCACCATCTATGGCTACACCTTC
CASSQGDSTTIYGYTF
>once|TRBJ2-1|TRBV11-3|TRBD2
TGTGCCAGCAGCGGATTAACCGGGACTACCTACAATGAGCAGTTCTTC
CASSGLTGTTYNEQFF
>.|TRBJ1-2|TRBV27|TRBD1
TGTGCCAGCAGCGGAGACAGGGGGCGGCCGGGGAATCTTGGCTACACCTTC
CASSGDRGRPGNLGYTF
>.|TRBJ2-1|TRBV4-2|.
TGTGCCAGCAGCCAAGATTCCGACAGCGGGTATACATACAATGAGCAGTTCTTC
CASSQDSDSGYTYNEQFF
>.|TRBJ1-1|TRBV6-5|.
TGTGCCAGCAGTCCCGTAACAGGGATAGCTTTCTTT
CASSPVTGIAFF
>.|TRBJ1-1|TRBV28|.
TGTGCCAGCAGTTTAGTCTCAGGGAGGAAGATGGTCACTGAAGCTTTCTTT
CASSLVSGRKMVTEAFF
>.|TRBJ1-6|TRBV19|.
TGTGCCAGTACCCCCCCCCAGGGATCACCCCTCCACTTT
CASTPPQGSPLHF
>.|TRBJ2-5|TRBV3-1/TRBV3-2|TRBD2
TGTGCCAGCAGCCAAGAGATCACTAGCGGGAGAGGGAAGACCCAGTACTTC
CASSQEITSGRGKTQYF
>.|TRBJ1-1|TRBV14|.
TGTGCCAGCAGCCAAACAATGAACACTGAAGCTTTCTTT
CASSQTMNTEAFF
>.|TRBJ1-1|TRBV19|.
TGTGCCAGTAGTTCGTCCGGCCGGGGTGAAGCTTTCTTT
CASSSSGRGEAFF
>once|TRBJ1-6|TRBV18|TRBD1
TGTGCCAGCTCAGCCCGCCGCCGGGACAGGGGCCATCCCAATTCACCCCTCCACTTT
CASSARRRDRGHPNSPLHF
>once|TRBJ2-5|TRBV30|TRBD1
TGTGCCCGGACGCGGTGGACAGGAGGCCCCGAGACCCAGTACTTC
CARTRWTGGPETQYF
>.|TRBJ2-5|TRBV11-2|TRBD2
TGTGCCAGCAGCCGGACTAGCGACCAAGAGACCCAGTACTTC
CASSRTSDQETQYF
>.|TRBJ2-1|TRBV11-3|TRBD2
TGTGCCAGCAGCCCGGGACTAGCGGGAGGGGGCGATGAGCAGTTCTTC
CASSPGLAGGGDEQFF
>.|TRBJ2-1|TRBV11-2|TRBD2
TGTGCCAGCAGCCCGAGGGCGGGAGGGTCCTACAATGAGCAGTTCTTC
CASSPRAGGSYNEQFF
>.|TRBJ1-5|TRBV30|.
TGTGCCTGGAGTGGGGGGCAGAATCAGCCCCAGCATTTT
CAWSGGQNQPQHF
>once|TRBJ2-3|TRBV7-8|TRBD2
TGTGCCAGCAGCCCTAGCGGCTACACAGATACGCAGTATTTT
CASSPSGYTDTQYF
>.|TRBJ2-1|TRBV28|TRBD1
TGTGCCAGCAGTGAGGCCGGGACAGGGAAAAATGAGCAGTTCTTC
CASSEAGTGKNEQFF
>.|TRBJ2-1|TRBV3-1/TRBV3-2|.
TGTGCCAGCAGCCAAGATCGGACAGCGCAGTTCTTC
CASSQDRTAQFF
>.|TRBJ1-4|TRBV18|.
TGTGCCAGCTCACCAGGTAGAGGGACTAATGAAAAACTGTTTTTT
CASSPGRGTNEKLFF